This T cell receptor beta chain derives from a study of STAT5B mutations in CD4+ large granular lymphocyte leukemia. Overall study: The CDR3 'QG' motif was associated with a particular HLA allele among healthy donors. Regarding the study as a whole: Compared with healthy controls (2/35), patient top clones favored TRBV06 (8/27). Higher CD4+ than CD8+ T-LGLL clonality might reflect small sample size.

The data were produced by immunoSEQ multiplex PCR, yet TCRdb's version contains in-frame clones alone and is incomplete. The data show about 38,000 clones, with 75% to 85% seen just once and approximately 0.53% held by the top ten. Concerning this clone itself: Its specificity is unknown.

The CDR3 has 16 amino acids. The V segment lost 1 base and the J segment 2 bases; nucleotides outside the gene matches: 6. The V gene's germline CDR1 is LNHDA and CDR2 SQIVND (reference sequence). This sequence was found in a human donor in good health. The chain combines TRBV19 with TRBJ2-5; 8 positions match TRBD1. The sequenced material came from CD4+ T cells from blood buffy coats. This chain's CDR3 is CASSIGSGQGQETQYF. CDR3 in DNA: TGTGCCAGTAGTATAGGTTCAGGACAGGGACAAGAGACCCAGTACTTC.